This T cell receptor beta chain was documented in a study of blood T cell repertoires in COVID-19. In the study overall: Acute-phase and convalescent COVID-19 samples originated in the United States, Italy and Spain. PBMCs, B-cell-depleted T cells, or T cells were the source of the cDNA or gDNA that made up the material.

Per the authors' pipeline: Reference gene primer amplification gave nucleated cell count estimates. Produced via immunoSEQ multiplex PCR; TCRdb's table is partial and in-frame only. V and J calls and clone size are given by that table; D and trimming were obtained from the DNA. This sample has 250,000 to 300,000 clones; roughly nine tenths occur once, and the top ten carry 9.5% to 15%. This CDR3 has 16 amino acids. V lost 5 bases and J lost 4; bases outside the gene matches: 10. Germline CDR1 MDHEN, CDR2 SYDVKM. Seattle researchers signed up patients amid active infection and tracked them longitudinally.

The sequence was obtained from a woman aged 25-40 years with COVID-19, enrolled during active disease. The sequencing sample was made of peripheral blood. J is TRBJ2-7 and V is TRBV28; 11 positions agree with TRBD1. DNA of the CDR3: TGTGCCAGCAGTGAACCGGGACAGGGGGTGAAATACGAGCAGTACTTC. Protein sequence: CASSEPGQGVKYEQYF.